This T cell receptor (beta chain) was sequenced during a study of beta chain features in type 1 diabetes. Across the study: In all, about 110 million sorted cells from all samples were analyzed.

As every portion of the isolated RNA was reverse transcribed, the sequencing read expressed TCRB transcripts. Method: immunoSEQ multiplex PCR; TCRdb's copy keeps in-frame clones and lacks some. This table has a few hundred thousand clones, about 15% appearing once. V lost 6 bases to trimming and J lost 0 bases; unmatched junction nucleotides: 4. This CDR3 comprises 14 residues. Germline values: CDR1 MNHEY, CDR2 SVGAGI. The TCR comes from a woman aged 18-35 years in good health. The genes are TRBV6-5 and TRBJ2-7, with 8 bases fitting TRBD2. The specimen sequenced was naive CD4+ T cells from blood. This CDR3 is CASRVAGTSYEQYF. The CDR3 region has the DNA TGTGCCAGCAGGGTAGCGGGGACCTCCTACGAGCAGTACTTC.